This T cell receptor (beta chain) comes out of a study of regulatory T cells in long-lasting Graves disease. For TCR beta, libraries came from iRepertoire HTBI primers and Arm-PCR of CDR3 regions. TCRdb re-called the multiplex PCR reads through MiXCR, storing one row per CDR3 protein. The repertoire includes around 500,000 distinct CDR3 sequences, about 14% of them detected once, and 8.5% to 10% sits in the top ten. Time point: newly diagnosed GD, antithyroid drugs for less than 3 months. From RNA extracted from PBMCs, the TCR library was made. Patients of an endocrinology department in Xi'an, China, were included. Germline V lookup: CDR1 LNHDA, CDR2 SQIVND (reference sequence). The CDR3 covers 19 residues. Trimming left V 2 bases short and J 0 bases short, with 17 bases between. Study-level points and caveats: TRBV28, TRBJ1-2 and TRBJ2-5 emerged as the favored segments in persistent disease. Persistent patients had a count of shared public clonotypes (around 2,700) that exceeded that of new patients (about 930).

For this clonotype: Its antigen is undetermined.

This sample was shared with a second study, whose subject was T cells in Graves' hyperthyroidism and ophthalmopathy. As that study records: Uncontrolled infection, other autoimmune disease, pregnancy or lactation disqualified patients from enrolment.

The specimen was peripheral blood mononuclear cells (PBMCs), collected at new diagnosis, from a patient treated with antithyroid drugs. This TCR came from a man younger than 40 with Graves disease. The rearrangement joins TRBV19 to TRBJ2-6, with a tentative D call TRBD1 (6 bases). The CDR3 DNA is TGTGCCAGTAGTATACGACAGGAATATATATCCTCTGGGGCCAACGTCCTGACTTTC. The encoded protein is CASSIRQEYISSGANVLTF.